The sample holds a few counts of the clone carrying this T cell receptor beta chain. This sample was taken from a study of blood T cell repertoires in COVID-19. Overall study context: COVID-19 samples collected from the United States, Italy and Spain covered acute and convalescent phases.

Original processing notes: Amplification of reference gene primers provided the estimated nucleated cell counts. Assay: immunoSEQ multiplex PCR; the TCRdb copy retains only in-frame clones and omits some. The V and J calls and clone size come from that table; D and trimming were worked out from the DNA. Among some 100,000 clones listed, about 89% were seen once. The CDR3 length is 14 residues. V gave up 7 bases and J gave up 5 bases; unmatched junction bases: 9. The germline V gene has CDR1 SGHDT and CDR2 YYEEEE. The rearrangement links TRBV5-6 to TRBJ1-1; TRBD1 matches at 9 bases. This TCR was recovered from a man between 45 and 60 years old with acute or convalescent COVID-19. Specimen: peripheral blood. DNA for the CDR3: TGTGCCAGCCGCTACGGACAGGGGAGGACTGAAGCTTTCTTT. Its protein product is CASRYGQGRTEAFF.